Each of the 5 T cell receptor beta chains below was sequenced from the same sample in a study of T-cell reconstitution after alpha-beta-depleted transplantation in children listed by TCRdb under 2016. The sample's treatment or condition label, decoded: allogeneic hematopoietic cell transplantation with graft depleted of TCRalphabeta T cells and CD19 B cells. Library construction relied on PCR. These reads were obtained on an Illumina HiSeq 2500. TCR library preparation used molecular barcoding, with unique molecular identifiers applied to normalize quantification of the TCRbeta repertoire. TCRdb reprocessing: public reads trimmed at Q25 with fastp, clones called with MiXCR, in-frame beta chains kept. Each entry merges the rows of one CDR3 protein and shows their most common DNA and genes. The sample contains about 130,000 distinct CDR3 sequences, about 9.6% of them found a single time. Less than 25% of the sample is taken by the ten largest.

Here the sequenced sample was PBMCs, mostly from graft donor cells, taken 180 days after TCRalphabeta/CD19-depleted stem cell transplant. The receptors shown here come from a girl in the first two years of life who had a stem cell transplant for combined immunodeficiency, so the T cells may come from the graft donor.

This clonotype was seen ten or more times. The V and J genes are TRBV5-5 and TRBJ2-7, with 7 nucleotides matching TRBD1. This CDR3 region has 15 residues. The V gene end was trimmed by 0 bases and the J gene end by 3 bases; junction bases not matched to a gene: 6. From germline, CDR1 is SGHKS and CDR2 YYEKEE (reference sequence). The CDR3 DNA follows: TGTGCCAGCAGCTTGGTCAGGGGGACGGACTACGAGCAGTACTTC. Protein sequence: CASSLVRGTDYEQYF.

The chain employs TRBV11-2 and TRBJ2-5; no reliable D call. Germline CDR1 reads SGHAT; CDR2 reads FQNNGV. CDR3 length: 15 amino acids. Trimming took 0 bases from V and 5 from J, leaving 13 bases between them. DNA of the CDR3: TGTGCCAGCAGCTTAGATCACGGCGAACGGGAGACCCAGTACTTC. Translation: CASSLDHGERETQYF.

This clonotype occurred a few times. The V and J genes are TRBV29-1 and TRBJ2-6; D might be TRBD1 (5 bases). This CDR3 region has 13 residues. Trimming cost V 4 bases and J 1 base, with 5 bases left between them. Germline V gene lookup returns CDR1 SQVTM and CDR2 ANQGSEA. The CDR3 DNA is TGCAGCGTTGGACAGTCTGGGGCCAACGTCCTGACTTTC. It is translated as CSVGQSGANVLTF.

This clonotype was recorded a few times. The CDR3 sequence: CASSKGLPNTEAFF. The DNA for the CDR3 is TGTGCCAGCAGCAAGGGACTCCCGAACACTGAAGCTTTCTTT. The rearrangement joins TRBV12-3 or TRBV12-4 to TRBJ1-1; a weak D match, TRBD1 (5 bases). The CDR3 loop spans 14 amino acids. With 6 bases removed from V and 1 base from J, the gap between germline ends came to 12 bases.

V is TRBV20-1 and J is TRBJ2-1; TRBD2 agrees at 8 bases. The germline V gene encodes CDR1 DFQATT and CDR2 SNEGSKA (reference sequence). The junction had 7 bases not matched to a gene; V was cut back by 1 base and J by 8 bases. The CDR3 consists of 14 residues. The CDR3 nucleotides are TGCAGTGCTAGAGCGAGCGGGAGATTCGATGAGCAGTTCTTC. Translated: CSARASGRFDEQFF.